The clone carrying this TCR beta chain was counted ten times or more. As yet, its antigen is unknown. The data were obtained in a study of CD8 T cells in ankylosing spondylitis. The CDR3 is 14 residues long. V shed 5 bases and J shed 8 bases, with 18 bases lying between them. Germline assignment: CDR1 MDHEN and CDR2 SYDVKM. TCRdb re-analysed the 5' RACE reads in MiXCR, keeping a single row per CDR3 protein. The top ten clones hold roughly 3.5% of a sample with 450,000 to 550,000 distinct CDR3 sequences, less than 6% of them seen once. Overall study findings and caveats: Seemingly distinctive of ankylosing spondylitis blood was a TCR beta motif formed by eight highly homologous variants.

This chain joins TRBV28 and TRBJ1-2; D uncertain. What was sequenced was blood, either unsorted or a sorted T cell fraction (not recorded which). The sequence came from a male donor with ankylosing spondylitis. The CDR3 reads CASSTPGLFWGYTF. The DNA of the CDR3 is TGTGCCAGCAGTACCCCGGGCCTATTCTGGGGCTACACCTTC.